This T cell receptor (beta chain) was sequenced in a study of blood T cell repertoires in COVID-19. Study at large: The study drew acute and convalescent COVID-19 samples from the United States, Italy and Spain. In each case, the material was cDNA or gDNA derived from T cells, B-cell-depleted T cells, or PBMCs.

Looked up from germline, CDR1 is LGHDT and CDR2 is YNNKEL (reference sequence). V lost 0 bases, J lost 6 bases, and 9 bases lay in between. The CDR3 length is 14 residues. Original data processing: Reference gene primers were amplified, and this amplification served to estimate nucleated cell counts. The assay was immunoSEQ multiplex PCR, and TCRdb's table has in-frame clones only and misses some. The V and J calls and the clone size are those of that table, but D and trimming were determined from the DNA. Of 120,000 to 150,000 clones listed, approximately 89% are singletons. The source material was peripheral blood. The receptor was derived from a human donor in a cohort sampled during active COVID-19. The chain combines TRBV3-1 (or the pseudogene TRBV3-2) with TRBJ1-5, with D uncertain. CDR3 loop: CASSQDHGRQPQHF. CDR3 bases: TGTGCCAGCAGCCAAGACCATGGGCGTCAGCCCCAGCATTTT.